This T cell receptor beta chain was recovered during a study of beta chain features in type 1 diabetes. Study-wide results and caveats: Moderate but significant shortening of TCRB CDR3s was recorded in all four CD4+ subsets from Type 1 diabetes patients. The study found that naive, central memory and Treg TCRB repertoires appeared more similar in patients than in healthy donors. The study found fewer insertions and more deletions at VDJ junctions in type 1 diabetes patients.

Germline CDR1 and CDR2: MDHEN and SYDVKM. J was trimmed by 2 bases and V by 3 bases; bases with no gene match: 6. This CDR3 region has 15 residues. This clone appeared a few times. Its antigen is currently unknown. Of the isolated RNA, all was reverse transcribed, and so the sequenced material was expressed TCRB transcripts. Repertoires were generated with immunoSEQ multiplex PCR, while TCRdb's copy carries only in-frame clones and drops some. Of 640,000 or so clones listed, around 15% are singletons. Every single donor gave one heparinised blood draw, and these averaged around 120 mL. Sorting of CD4+ naive, central memory, regulatory and stem cell-like memory cells was performed via CD45RO/CCR7/CD25/CD127/CD95/CD27.

What was sequenced was naive CD4+ T cells from blood. The receptor was derived from a man younger than 35 with type 1 diabetes. The chain joins TRBV28 to TRBJ2-7, with 8 bases identical to TRBD2. CDR3 residues: CASSLGGGQPYEQYF. CDR3 nucleotides: TGTGCCAGCAGTTTGGGCGGGGGGCAACCCTACGAGCAGTACTTC. Filled out from reference TRBV28 and TRBJ2-7, the complete variable domain reads DVKVTQSSRYLVKRTGEKVFLECVQDMDHENMFWYRQDPGLGLRLIYFSYDVKMKEKGDIPEGYSVSREKKERFSLILESASTNQTSMYLCASSLGGGQPYEQYFGPGTRLTVT.